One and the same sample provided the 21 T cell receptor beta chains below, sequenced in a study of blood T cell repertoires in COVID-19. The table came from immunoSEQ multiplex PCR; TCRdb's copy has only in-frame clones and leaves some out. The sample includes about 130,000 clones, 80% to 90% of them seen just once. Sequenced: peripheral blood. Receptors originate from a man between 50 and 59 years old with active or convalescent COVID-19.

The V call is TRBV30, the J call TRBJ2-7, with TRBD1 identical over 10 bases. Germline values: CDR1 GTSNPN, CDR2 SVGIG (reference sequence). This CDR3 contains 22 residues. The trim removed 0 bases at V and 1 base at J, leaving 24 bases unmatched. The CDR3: CAWSVNRDRGRAGLAESYEQYF. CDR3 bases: TGTGCCTGGAGTGTAAACCGGGACAGGGGTCGCGCTGGCCTAGCGGAGTCCTACGAGCAGTACTTC. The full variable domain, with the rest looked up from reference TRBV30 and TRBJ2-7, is SQTIHQWPATLVQPVGSPLSLECTVEGTSNPNLYWYRQAAGRGLQLLFYSVGIGQISSEVPQNLSASRPQDRQFILSSKKLLLSDSGFYLCAWSVNRDRGRAGLAESYEQYFGPGTRLTVT.

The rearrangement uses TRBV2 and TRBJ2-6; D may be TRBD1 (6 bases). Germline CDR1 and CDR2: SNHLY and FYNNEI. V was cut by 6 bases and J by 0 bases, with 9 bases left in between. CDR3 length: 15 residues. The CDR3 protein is CASSRGSSGANVLTF. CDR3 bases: TGTGCCAGCAGCAGGGGCTCCTCTGGGGCCAACGTCCTGACTTTC.

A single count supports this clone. The CDR3 spells CASSFTTGQETQYF. In DNA, the CDR3 is TGTGCCAGCAGTTTCACGACAGGCCAAGAGACCCAGTACTTC. J is TRBJ2-5 and V is TRBV7-2; D might be TRBD1 (6 bases). Trimming removed 6 bases at V and 1 base at J, with 12 bases between. Germline V CDR1 and CDR2: SGHTA, FQGNSA. The CDR3 has 14 residues.

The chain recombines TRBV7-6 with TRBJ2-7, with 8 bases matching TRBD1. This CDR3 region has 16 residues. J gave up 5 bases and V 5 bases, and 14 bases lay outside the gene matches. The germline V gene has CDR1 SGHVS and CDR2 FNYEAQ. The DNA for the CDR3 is TGTGCCAGCAGCATTACAACCGGGACAGGAATGGACGAGCAGTACTTC. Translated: CASSITTGTGMDEQYF.

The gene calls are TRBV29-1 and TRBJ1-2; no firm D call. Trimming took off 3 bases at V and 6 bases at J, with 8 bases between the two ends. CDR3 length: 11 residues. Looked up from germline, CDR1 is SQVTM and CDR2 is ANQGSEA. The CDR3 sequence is CSVDRGNGYTF. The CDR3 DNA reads TGCAGCGTTGATCGGGGAAATGGCTACACCTTC.

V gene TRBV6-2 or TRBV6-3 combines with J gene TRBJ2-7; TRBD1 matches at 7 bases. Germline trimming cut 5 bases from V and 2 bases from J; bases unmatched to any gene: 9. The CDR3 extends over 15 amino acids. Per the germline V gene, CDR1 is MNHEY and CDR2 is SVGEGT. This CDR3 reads CASSPRGQVPYEQYF. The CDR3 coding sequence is TGTGCCAGCAGTCCCCGAGGACAGGTTCCCTACGAGCAGTACTTC.

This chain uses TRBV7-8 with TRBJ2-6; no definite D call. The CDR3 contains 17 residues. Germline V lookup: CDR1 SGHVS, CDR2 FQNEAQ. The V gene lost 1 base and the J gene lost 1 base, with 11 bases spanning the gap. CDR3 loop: CASSLGSPRSGANVLTF. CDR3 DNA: TGTGCCAGCAGCTTAGGGTCGCCGAGGTCTGGGGCCAACGTCCTGACTTTC.

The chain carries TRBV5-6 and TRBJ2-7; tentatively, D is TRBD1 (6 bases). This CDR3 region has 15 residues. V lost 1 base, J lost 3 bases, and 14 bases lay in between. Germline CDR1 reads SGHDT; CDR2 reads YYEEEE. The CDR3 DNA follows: TGTGCCAGCAGCTTGTGGGGTGGACAGTACTACGAGCAGTACTTC. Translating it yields CASSLWGGQYYEQYF.

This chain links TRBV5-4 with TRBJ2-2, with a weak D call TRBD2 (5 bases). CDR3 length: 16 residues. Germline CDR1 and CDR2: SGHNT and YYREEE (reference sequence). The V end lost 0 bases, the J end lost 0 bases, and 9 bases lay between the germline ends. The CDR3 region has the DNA TGTGCCAGCAGCTTGGACCTGGACTCGAACACCGGGGAGCTGTTTTTT. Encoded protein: CASSLDLDSNTGELFF.

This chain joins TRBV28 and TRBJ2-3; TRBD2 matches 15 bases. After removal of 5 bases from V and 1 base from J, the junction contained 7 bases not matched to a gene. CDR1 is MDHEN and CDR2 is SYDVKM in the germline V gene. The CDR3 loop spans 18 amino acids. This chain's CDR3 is CASSPPGLAGGGTDTQYF. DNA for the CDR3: TGTGCCAGCAGTCCGCCGGGACTAGCGGGAGGCGGCACAGATACGCAGTATTTT.

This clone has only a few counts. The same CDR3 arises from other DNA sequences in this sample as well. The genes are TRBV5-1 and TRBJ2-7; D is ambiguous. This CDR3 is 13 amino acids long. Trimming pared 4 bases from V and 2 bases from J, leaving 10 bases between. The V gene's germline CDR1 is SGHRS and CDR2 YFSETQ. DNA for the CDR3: TGCGCCAGCAGCCTGGACGGAGCCTACGAGCAGTACTTC. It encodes CASSLDGAYEQYF.

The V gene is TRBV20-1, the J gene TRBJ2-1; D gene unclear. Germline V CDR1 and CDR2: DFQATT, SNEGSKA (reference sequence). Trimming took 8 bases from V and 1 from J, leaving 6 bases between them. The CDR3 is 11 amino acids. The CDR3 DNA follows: TGCAGTCCGGGTTCCTACAATGAGCAGTTCTTC. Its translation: CSPGSYNEQFF.

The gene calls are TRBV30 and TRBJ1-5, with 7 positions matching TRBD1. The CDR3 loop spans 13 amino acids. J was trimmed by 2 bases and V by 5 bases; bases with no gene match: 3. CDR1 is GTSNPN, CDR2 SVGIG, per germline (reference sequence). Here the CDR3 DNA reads TGTGCCTGGCAGGGGGTGGGCAATCAGCCCCAGCATTTT. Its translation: CAWQGVGNQPQHF.

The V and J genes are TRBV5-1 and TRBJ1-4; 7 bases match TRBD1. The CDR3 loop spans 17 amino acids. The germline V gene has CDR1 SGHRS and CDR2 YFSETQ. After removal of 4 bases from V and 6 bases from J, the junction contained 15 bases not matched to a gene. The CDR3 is CASSIPTGEQGDEKLFF. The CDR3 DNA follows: TGCGCCAGCAGCATTCCTACAGGGGAGCAAGGTGATGAAAAACTGTTTTTT.

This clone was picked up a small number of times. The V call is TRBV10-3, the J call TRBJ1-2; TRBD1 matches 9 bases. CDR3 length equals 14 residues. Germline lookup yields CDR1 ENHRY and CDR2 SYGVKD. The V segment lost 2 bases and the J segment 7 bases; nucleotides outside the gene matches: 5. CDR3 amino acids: CAISEPDRGGGYTF. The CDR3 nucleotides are TGTGCCATCAGTGAGCCGGACAGGGGCGGTGGCTACACCTTC.

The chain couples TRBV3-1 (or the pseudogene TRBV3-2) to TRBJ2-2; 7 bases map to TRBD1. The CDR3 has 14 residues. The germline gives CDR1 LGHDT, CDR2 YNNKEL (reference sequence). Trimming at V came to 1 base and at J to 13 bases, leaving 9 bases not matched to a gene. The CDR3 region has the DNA TGTGCCAGCAGCCAAGCCCGAGACAGGGCAAGGCTGTTTTTT. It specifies CASSQARDRARLFF.

CDR3 sequence (DNA): TGTGCTAGTGGTTTGGTAGCGGGGGGGCCTATTAAGACCCAGTACTTC. Translation gives CASGLVAGGPIKTQYF. The chain couples TRBV12-5 to TRBJ2-5; TRBD2 aligns across 10 bases. CDR1 LGHNT and CDR2 FRNRAP come from the germline V gene. The CDR3 has 16 residues. J lost 6 bases, V lost 0 bases, and 7 bases had no gene match.

In DNA form, the CDR3 reads TGTGCCAGCAGTTTACAGGCAGGTCAGCCCCAGCATTTT. It is translated as CASSLQAGQPQHF. The chain carries TRBV28 and TRBJ1-5; no clear D. There are 13 residues in the CDR3. Per germline, CDR1 MDHEN and CDR2 SYDVKM. With 2 bases removed from V and 6 bases from J, the gap between germline ends came to 8 bases.

The CDR3 DNA reads TGTGCCAGTAGTGGGTCGGCAGGTTCCTACGAGCAGTACTTC. As protein: CASSGSAGSYEQYF. V and J are TRBV19 and TRBJ2-7; D not certain. Germline lookup yields CDR1 LNHDA and CDR2 SQIVND (reference sequence). The CDR3 consists of 14 residues. Deletions cut 5 bases from V and 1 base from J, with 12 bases between.

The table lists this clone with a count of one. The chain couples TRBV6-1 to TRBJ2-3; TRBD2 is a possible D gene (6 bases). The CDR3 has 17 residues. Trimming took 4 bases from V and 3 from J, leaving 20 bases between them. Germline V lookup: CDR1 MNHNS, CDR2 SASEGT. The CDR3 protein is CASSVLAAIDLTDTQYF. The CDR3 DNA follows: TGTGCCAGCAGTGTGTTAGCGGCTATCGATCTGACAGATACGCAGTATTTT.

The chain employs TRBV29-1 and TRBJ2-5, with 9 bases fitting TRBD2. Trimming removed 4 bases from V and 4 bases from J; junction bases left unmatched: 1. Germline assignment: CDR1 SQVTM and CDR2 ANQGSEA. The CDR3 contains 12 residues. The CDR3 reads CSVVLAGETQYF. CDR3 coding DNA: TGCAGCGTTGTACTAGCGGGAGAGACCCAGTACTTC.